These T cell receptor beta chains were read from a single sample in a study of vaccination and CD4 T cells after COVID-19. In TCRdb, the PCR reads were re-called with MiXCR into one record per CDR3 protein. The repertoire includes around 26,000 distinct CDR3 sequences, 67% of them detected once, and around 15% sits in the top ten. No antigen has been identified for these receptors. The sequences come from CD4+ T cells from blood, cultured in vitro, collected after SARS-CoV-2 vaccination. The receptors derive from a human donor who received a COVID-19 vaccine. The CDR3 runs from the conserved cysteine through the conserved F or W. A D gene is named only where the DNA matches it firmly. Expanded clones are given a class, and other clones once, few, many or no size at all.

TRBJ1-5	TRBV6-1	few	-	18	CASTKSPTGPHSNQPQHF	TGTGCCAGCACCAAATCGCCGACAGGACCCCATAGCAATCAGCCCCAGCATTTT
TRBJ1-1	TRBV2	-	-	13	CASKRTVAAEAFF	TGTGCCAGCAAGAGGACAGTAGCGGCTGAAGCTTTCTTT
TRBJ1-1	TRBV6-1	-	-	13	CASSFTPGLEAFF	TGTGCCAGCAGCTTTACACCGGGCCTCGAAGCTTTCTTT
TRBJ1-5	TRBV4-1	-	-	15	CASSPRDRSNQPQHF	TGCGCCAGCAGCCCCCGGGACCGGAGCAATCAGCCCCAGCATTTT
TRBJ2-3	TRBV20-1	-	-	15	CSARATGLARDTQYF	TGCAGTGCTAGGGCCACCGGGTTGGCGAGAGATACGCAGTATTTT
TRBJ1-5	TRBV20-1	-	TRBD1	12	CSAGTGSQPQHF	TGCAGTGCGGGGACAGGGAGTCAGCCCCAGCATTTT
TRBJ2-1	TRBV24-1	few	-	13	CASSRDSYNEQFF	TGTGCCTCCAGCCGGGATTCCTACAATGAGCAGTTCTTC
TRBJ2-5	TRBV2	-	-	13	CASSEGQRGTQYF	TGTGCCAGCAGTGAAGGTCAGAGGGGGACCCAGTACTTC
TRBJ2-7	TRBV6-5	-	-	13	CASSYQDSYEQYF	TGTGCCAGCAGTTACCAAGACTCCTACGAGCAGTACTTC
TRBJ2-2	TRBV28	-	-	14	CASAPPGVPGELFF	TGTGCCAGCGCCCCACCAGGGGTTCCCGGGGAGCTGTTTTTT
TRBJ2-2	TRBV6-1	once	-	12	CASNGETGELFF	TGTGCCAGCAATGGGGAAACCGGGGAGCTGTTTTTT
TRBJ1-2	TRBV6-5	-	-	13	CASSYRVGYGYTF	TGTGCCAGCAGTTACAGGGTCGGCTATGGCTACACCTTC
TRBJ1-2	TRBV6-2/TRBV6-3	-	-	13	CASSYTGPYGYTF	TGTGCCAGCAGTTATACGGGCCCCTATGGCTACACCTTC
TRBJ1-1	TRBV6-1	-	-	13	CASSEIGGTEAFF	TGTGCCAGCAGTGAAATCGGCGGCACTGAAGCTTTCTTT
TRBJ2-3	TRBV11-2	-	-	16	CASSLGIAREGGTQYF	TGTGCCAGCAGCTTAGGAATAGCTAGAGAAGGAGGTACGCAGTATTTT
TRBJ2-2	TRBV20-1	-	-	15	CSASVGGFNTGELFF	TGCAGTGCTAGCGTCGGGGGCTTCAACACCGGGGAGCTGTTTTTT
TRBJ2-1	TRBV20-1	few	TRBD1	13	CSATGTGVGEQFF	TGCAGTGCGACCGGGACAGGGGTAGGGGAGCAGTTCTTC
TRBJ2-2	TRBV19	-	TRBD1	14	CASTPGGRTGELFF	TGTGCCAGTACCCCAGGGGGACGAACCGGGGAGCTGTTTTTT
TRBJ1-5	TRBV19	-	TRBD1	14	CASRGQGMDQPQHF	TGTGCCAGCAGAGGACAGGGGATGGATCAGCCCCAGCATTTT
TRBJ2-1	TRBV30	-	TRBD2	15	CAWTLKRGTDNEQFF	TGTGCCTGGACGCTGAAGCGGGGGACCGACAATGAGCAGTTCTTC
TRBJ1-2	TRBV19	-	TRBD1	17	CASSIRDSLSINYGYTF	TGTGCCAGTAGTATCCGGGACAGCCTGTCTATAAACTATGGCTACACCTTC
TRBJ1-2	TRBV20-1	-	-	13	CSASFLKDYGHTF	TGCAGTGCTAGTTTTCTGAAGGACTATGGCCACACCTTC
TRBJ1-2	TRBV6-1	few	-	13	CASTEGLAYGYTF	TGTGCCAGCACGGAGGGGCTGGCCTATGGCTACACCTTC
TRBJ1-2	TRBV2	once	TRBD1	16	CASSLQGALANYGYTF	TGTGCCAGCAGTCTACAGGGGGCCCTAGCTAACTATGGCTACACCTTC
TRBJ2-3	TRBV20-1	-	TRBD2	14	CSASEAGRADTQYF	TGCAGTGCTTCCGAAGCGGGGAGGGCAGATACGCAGTATTTT
TRBJ2-2	TRBV2	-	-	15	CASSRVDTNTGELFF	TGTGCCAGCAGCAGGGTGGATACGAACACCGGGGAGCTGTTTTTT
TRBJ2-3	TRBV7-2	-	TRBD1	15	CASSYRGRDTDTQYF	TGTGCCAGCAGCTACAGGGGGCGAGACACAGATACGCAGTATTTT
TRBJ2-1	TRBV19	once	-	12	CASSIWGDEQFF	TGTGCCAGTAGTATATGGGGGGATGAGCAGTTCTTC
TRBJ2-5	TRBV30	-	TRBD2	15	CAWSVLAGGLETQYF	TGTGCCTGGAGTGTTCTAGCGGGGGGGCTAGAGACCCAGTACTTC
TRBJ1-6	TRBV19	-	-	16	CASTSGISSYNSPLHF	TGTGCCAGCACCTCGGGGATTAGCTCCTATAATTCACCCCTCCACTTT
TRBJ2-5	TRBV12-3/TRBV12-4	-	TRBD2	18	CASSFAATSGGLQETQYF	TGTGCCAGCAGTTTCGCCGCGACTAGCGGGGGGCTACAAGAGACCCAGTACTTC
TRBJ2-3	TRBV19	-	TRBD2	13	CASGGDATDTQYF	TGTGCCAGTGGGGGGGACGCCACAGATACGCAGTATTTT
TRBJ2-7	TRBV7-6	-	TRBD2	16	CASSLARWRGNYEQYF	TGTGCCAGCAGCTTAGCGAGGTGGCGGGGGAATTACGAGCAGTACTTC
TRBJ2-6	TRBV30	once	-	13	CAWSVRGANVLTF	TGTGCCTGGAGTGTACGCGGGGCCAACGTCCTGACTTTC
TRBJ2-5	TRBV7-9	few	-	17	CASSPSLGRGPQETQYF	TGTGCCAGCAGCCCATCCTTGGGGCGGGGGCCACAAGAGACCCAGTACTTC
TRBJ2-5	TRBV20-1	once	-	15	CSARDVGRLQETQYF	TGCAGTGCTAGAGATGTGGGGCGGTTGCAAGAGACCCAGTACTTC
TRBJ2-3	TRBV6-5	once	TRBD2	15	CASSLTSGVTDTQYF	TGTGCCAGCAGTTTGACTAGCGGGGTCACAGATACGCAGTATTTT